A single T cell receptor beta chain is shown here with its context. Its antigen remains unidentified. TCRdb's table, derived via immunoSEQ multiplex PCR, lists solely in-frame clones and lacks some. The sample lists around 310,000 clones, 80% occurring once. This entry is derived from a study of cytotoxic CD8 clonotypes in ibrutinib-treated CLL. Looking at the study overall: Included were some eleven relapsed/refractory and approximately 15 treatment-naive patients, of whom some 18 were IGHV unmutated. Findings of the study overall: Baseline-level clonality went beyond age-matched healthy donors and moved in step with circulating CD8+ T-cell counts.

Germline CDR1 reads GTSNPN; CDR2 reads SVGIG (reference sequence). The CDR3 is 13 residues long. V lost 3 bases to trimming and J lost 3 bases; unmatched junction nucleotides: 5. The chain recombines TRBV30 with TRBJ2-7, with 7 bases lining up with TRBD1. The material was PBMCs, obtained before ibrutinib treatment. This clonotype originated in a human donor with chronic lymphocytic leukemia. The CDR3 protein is CAWRGTVVYEQYF. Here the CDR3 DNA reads TGTGCCTGGAGGGGGACAGTCGTCTACGAGCAGTACTTC.